This passage covers 27 T cell receptor beta chains from one sample sequenced in a study of glioma-infiltrating T cells. Using RNA template, CDR3s of TCR alpha and beta were amplified with iRepertoire arm-PCR. MiXCR was run by TCRdb on the multiplex PCR reads, yielding one entry per CDR3 protein. The data contain 300,000 to 450,000 distinct CDR3 sequences, around 45% of them singletons. Sample: glioma tissue, nonneoplastic brain tissue, or PBMCs (not recorded which). The receptors shown here come from a human donor with low-grade glioma or glioblastoma, undergoing nonglioma brain surgery, or in good health (not recorded which).

The chain links TRBV28 to TRBJ2-7; D is undetermined. CDR1 and CDR2 (germline): MDHEN, SYDVKM. The CDR3 extends over 14 amino acids. Deletions cut 7 bases from V and 0 bases from J, with 13 bases between. The CDR3: CASTDPGPSYEQYF. For the CDR3, the DNA is TGTGCCAGCACCGATCCCGGGCCCTCCTACGAGCAGTACTTC.

Note on this clonotype: A single base separates this from a much larger clone, so it may be a read error. The chain employs TRBV6-1 and TRBJ2-3; the match to TRBD1 covers 10 bases. The last part of the DNA fits TRBJ1-5 better; the J call may be wrong. This CDR3 comprises 15 residues. Germline-derived CDR1 and CDR2 are MNHNS and SASEGT. CDR3 sequence: CASSPDRGQSDTQHF. In nucleotides, the CDR3 is TGTGCCAGCAGCCCTGACAGGGGGCAATCAGATACGCAGCATTTT.

This clonotype was seen repeatedly, ten times or more. This sequence joins TRBV28 and TRBJ2-5; D is perhaps TRBD1 (5 bases). CDR3 length: 16 amino acids. CDR1 MDHEN and CDR2 SYDVKM come from the germline V gene. Trimming removed 3 bases from V and 5 bases from J, with 19 bases in between. CDR3 DNA: TGTGCCAGCAGTTTTCTTGGGGATCAGGGATGGGAGACCCAGTACTTC. It encodes CASSFLGDQGWETQYF.

This clonotype showed up just a few times. The rearrangement uses TRBV3-1 and TRBJ2-1, with 9 nucleotides matching TRBD2. V lost 0 bases and J lost 8; bases outside the gene matches: 5. The CDR3 is made up of 15 amino acids. Per germline, CDR1 LGHDT and CDR2 YNNKEL (reference sequence). CDR3 in amino acids: CASSQDSGRGDEQFF. As DNA, the CDR3 is TGTGCCAGCAGCCAAGATAGCGGGAGAGGCGATGAGCAGTTCTTC.

This clonotype was seen a few times. The chain joins TRBV4-2 to TRBJ2-1; TRBD1 is a possible D gene (5 bases). The CDR3 length is 14 residues. V was trimmed by 4 bases and J by 4 bases, leaving 11 bases between them. Looked up from germline, CDR1 is LGHNA and CDR2 is YNFKEQ. In DNA form, the CDR3 reads TGTGCCAGCAGCCGTGGGGCTGAATACAATGAGCAGTTCTTC. Translation: CASSRGAEYNEQFF.

The gene calls are TRBV28 and TRBJ2-1, with D perhaps matching TRBD1 (5 bases). Looked up from germline, CDR1 is MDHEN and CDR2 is SYDVKM. This CDR3 contains 15 residues. The V and J ends lost 4 bases and 8 bases respectively, with 18 bases between them. This CDR3 reads CASSSSRVLRDEQFF. The CDR3 nucleotides read TGTGCCAGCAGTTCCTCAAGGGTTCTCAGGGATGAGCAGTTCTTC. Full variable domain (missing parts from reference TRBV28 and TRBJ2-1): DVKVTQSSRYLVKRTGEKVFLECVQDMDHENMFWYRQDPGLGLRLIYFSYDVKMKEKGDIPEGYSVSREKKERFSLILESASTNQTSMYLCASSSSRVLRDEQFFGPGTRLTVL.

This clonotype was seen a few times. The chain links TRBV7-2 to TRBJ1-1, with D perhaps TRBD1 (5 bases). Trimming pared 1 base from V and 4 bases from J, leaving 10 bases between. This CDR3 spans 14 amino acids. CDR1 and CDR2 from the germline V gene are SGHTA and FQGNSA. DNA for the CDR3: TGTGCCAGCAGCTTAGTCGAGGGGATCACTGAAGCTTTCTTT. Residues: CASSLVEGITEAFF.

The V gene is TRBV4-2, the J gene TRBJ1-1; D might be TRBD1 (6 bases). V lost 11 bases and J lost 3, with 16 bases in between. Germline CDR1 reads LGHNA; CDR2 reads YNFKEQ. CDR3 size: 13 residues. This CDR3 reads CAAIRRGDTEAFF. Written as DNA, the CDR3 is TGTGCCGCAATAAGGAGGGGGGACACTGAAGCTTTCTTT.

On this clonotype itself: Germline and junction disagree at one end, which may indicate a read error. The V and J genes are TRBV7-2 and TRBJ2-1; D gene unclear. Germline V gives CDR1 SGHTA, CDR2 FQGNSA. The CDR3 totals 12 residues. CDR3 DNA: TGTGCCTGCAGCTTACGTTTCGAAGAGCAGTTCTTC. Residues: CACSLRFEEQFF.

This clonotype was seen ten or more times. J is TRBJ1-2 and V is TRBV20-1; D remains ambiguous. Germline V lookup: CDR1 DFQATT, CDR2 SNEGSKA (reference sequence). The CDR3 is 11 residues long. With 7 bases removed from V and 6 bases from J, the gap between germline ends came to 12 bases. The CDR3 DNA reads TGCAGTGTAACTCGGGTGGATGGCTACACCTTC. Translating it yields CSVTRVDGYTF.

This clonotype was found many times. The rearrangement uses TRBV25-1 and TRBJ2-7; 8 nucleotides match TRBD1. Trimming cost V 6 bases and J 2 bases; bases outside gene matches: 6. Germline assignment: CDR1 MGHDK and CDR2 SYGVNS. CDR3 length: 14 residues. CDR3 sequence reads: CASSKTGVPYEQYF. As DNA, the CDR3 is TGTGCCAGCAGCAAGACAGGGGTGCCCTACGAGCAGTACTTC.

The CDR3 spells CASTLGPFNEQFF. The CDR3 bases are TGTGCCAGCACCCTCGGCCCGTTCAATGAGCAGTTCTTC. The chain has TRBV6-1 and TRBJ2-1; no clear D gene. The V end lost 7 bases, the J end lost 6 bases, and 13 bases lay between the germline ends. CDR3 size: 13 residues. CDR1 is MNHNS, CDR2 SASEGT, per germline.

The V call is TRBV28, the J call TRBJ2-6; 8 bases line up with TRBD1. V lost 0 bases, J lost 1 base, and 5 bases stayed unmatched. Germline V gene lookup returns CDR1 MDHEN and CDR2 SYDVKM. This CDR3 spans 18 amino acids. The CDR3 nucleotides read TGTGCCAGCAGTTTATGGACAGGGGCAAGGTCTGGGGCCAACGTCCTGACTTTC. Translating it yields CASSLWTGARSGANVLTF.

This clonotype was observed many times. The J gene is TRBJ2-1, the V gene TRBV6-2 or TRBV6-3; the match to TRBD2 covers 13 bases. V shed 6 bases and J 6 bases; nucleotides not matched to a gene: 5. Germline V gives CDR1 MNHEY, CDR2 SVGEGT. This CDR3 contains 15 residues. The CDR3 DNA follows: TGTGCCAGCAGCCGACTAGCGGGAGGTATCAATGAGCAGTTCTTC. Amino acids: CASSRLAGGINEQFF.

This clonotype has a count of ten or more. The chain joins TRBV28 to TRBJ1-5; D not resolved. The CDR3 has 14 amino acids. Between the trimmed V and J ends, which lost 0 bases and 7 bases, there was a span of 10 bases. In germline, CDR1 is MDHEN, CDR2 SYDVKM. The CDR3 spells CASSLWARLQPQHF. The CDR3 DNA sequence: TGTGCCAGCAGTTTATGGGCCAGACTACAGCCCCAGCATTTT.

This clonotype was counted a few times. The chain uses TRBV7-9 and TRBJ2-3, with D perhaps TRBD1 (6 bases). Germline V gene lookup returns CDR1 SEHNR and CDR2 FQNEAQ (reference sequence). Between the trimmed V and J ends, which lost 5 bases and 0 bases, there was a span of 15 bases. The CDR3 totals 16 residues. The CDR3 region is CASSPSRGSSTDTQYF. The CDR3, as DNA: TGTGCCAGCAGCCCCTCTAGGGGGTCCAGCACAGATACGCAGTATTTT.

This clonotype was recorded many times. The chain joins TRBV27 to TRBJ2-2, with D maybe TRBD2 (5 bases). The ends were cut back, 0 bases at V and 10 bases at J, with 9 bases in the middle. This CDR3 spans 13 amino acids. Germline assignment: CDR1 MNHEY and CDR2 SMNVEV (reference sequence). CDR3 sequence reads: CASSLSTSPELFF. DNA of the CDR3: TGTGCCAGCAGTTTATCAACTAGTCCGGAGCTGTTTTTT.

Concerning this clonotype: A read error may explain this, as a much larger clone is one base away. V gene TRBV6-6 combines with J gene TRBJ1-1; D gene ambiguous. The CDR3 runs 14 residues. Per germline, CDR1 MNHNY and CDR2 SVGAGI (reference sequence). Between the trimmed V and J ends, which lost 6 bases and 4 bases, there was a span of 15 bases. The chain's CDR3 is CASSHRRRGTEAFF. The CDR3 DNA follows: TGTGCCAGCAGCCACAGACGACGGGGCACTGAAGCTTTCTTT.

V usage is TRBV20-1 and J usage is TRBJ2-1; 13 bases fit TRBD2. This CDR3 contains 17 residues. With 7 bases clipped from V and 5 bases from J, the junction kept 14 bases outside the gene matches. Germline V gene data show CDR1 as DFQATT and CDR2 as SNEGSKA (reference sequence). As DNA, the CDR3 is TGCAGTGTCCAACGACTAGCGGGAGGCCCATCTAACAATGAGCAGTTCTTC. This gives the protein CSVQRLAGGPSNNEQFF.

This chain joins TRBV19 and TRBJ2-7, with TRBD2 identical over 7 bases. This CDR3 has 14 amino acids. V lost 1 base, J lost 3 bases, and 3 bases stayed unmatched. From germline, CDR1 is LNHDA and CDR2 SQIVND (reference sequence). This chain's CDR3 is CASSIGAGLYEQYF. The DNA of the CDR3 is TGTGCCAGTAGTATAGGAGCGGGGCTCTACGAGCAGTACTTC.

This clonotype was picked up one time. One end of the junction varies from germline; a read error may be responsible. The chain couples TRBV28 to TRBJ1-2; D unclear. The CDR3 contains 15 residues. Germline V gene sequence: CDR1 MDHEN, CDR2 SYDVKM. The CDR3 reads CARSKGRFINYGYTF. DNA for the CDR3: TGTGCCCGCAGCAAAGGACGGTTTATTAACTATGGCTACACCTTC.

This clonotype has only a few counts. The V and J genes are TRBV20-1 and TRBJ2-3; D remains unclear. This CDR3 spans 12 amino acids. In germline, CDR1 is DFQATT, CDR2 SNEGSKA (reference sequence). Trimming shortened V by 8 bases and J by 3 bases, and 12 bases separated the two germline ends. Here the CDR3 DNA reads TGCAGTTTCCAGGTGATAACAGATACGCAGTATTTT. This translates into CSFQVITDTQYF.

This clonotype is classed as medium-sized. This rearrangement joins TRBV20-1 to TRBJ1-2; D gene ambiguous. The CDR3 extends over 12 amino acids. The V gene's germline CDR1 is DFQATT and CDR2 SNEGSKA (reference sequence). The V end lost 3 bases, the J end lost 4 bases, and 9 bases lay between the germline ends. CDR3 sequence: CSASKGSYGYTF. The CDR3 region has the DNA TGCAGTGCTAGTAAGGGCTCCTATGGCTACACCTTC.

For this clonotype: A much more abundant neighbour one base away suggests this may be a read error. The chain employs TRBV28 and TRBJ2-7; TRBD2 might be the D (7 bases). Trimming shortened V by 5 bases and J by 0 bases, and 14 bases separated the two germline ends. The CDR3 loop spans 15 amino acids. CDR1 MDHEN and CDR2 SYDVKM come from the germline V gene. CDR3 amino acids: CASSAVGGPSYEQYF. The CDR3 nucleotides are TGTGCCAGCAGTGCCGTCGGGGGGCCCTCCTACGAGCAGTACTTC.

This chain links TRBV12-3 or TRBV12-4 with TRBJ2-7; D call uncertain. With 6 bases removed from V and 3 bases from J, the gap between germline ends came to 24 bases. There are 17 residues in the CDR3. In nucleotides, the CDR3 is TGTGCCAGCAGCTTTAAGTTGTGGGCGCTGCACATCTACGAGCAGTACTTC. It translates to CASSFKLWALHIYEQYF.

The chain employs TRBV7-3 and TRBJ2-3; TRBD2 agrees at 9 bases. Trimming took 1 base from V and 3 from J; bases not matched to a gene: 5. Germline V gene data show CDR1 as SGHTA and CDR2 as FQGTGA. The CDR3 consists of 16 residues. CDR3 sequence: CASSLRGAGGTDTQYF. CDR3 bases: TGTGCCAGCAGCTTAAGGGGAGCGGGAGGAACAGATACGCAGTATTTT.

The rearrangement uses TRBV5-5 and TRBJ2-1; TRBD1 might be the D (5 bases). V was shortened by 0 bases and J by 5 bases, with 9 bases between the two germline ends. The germline V gene has CDR1 SGHKS and CDR2 YYEKEE (reference sequence). The CDR3 extends over 14 amino acids. The CDR3 reads CASSLGQINNEQFF. The DNA for the CDR3 is TGTGCCAGCAGCTTGGGACAGATAAACAATGAGCAGTTCTTC. Variable domain in full (rest from reference TRBV5-5 and TRBJ2-1): DAGVTQSPTHLIKTRGQQVTLRCSPISGHKSVSWYQQVLGQGPQFIFQYYEKEERGRGNFPDRFSARQFPNYSSELNVNALLLGDSALYLCASSLGQINNEQFFGPGTRLTVL.